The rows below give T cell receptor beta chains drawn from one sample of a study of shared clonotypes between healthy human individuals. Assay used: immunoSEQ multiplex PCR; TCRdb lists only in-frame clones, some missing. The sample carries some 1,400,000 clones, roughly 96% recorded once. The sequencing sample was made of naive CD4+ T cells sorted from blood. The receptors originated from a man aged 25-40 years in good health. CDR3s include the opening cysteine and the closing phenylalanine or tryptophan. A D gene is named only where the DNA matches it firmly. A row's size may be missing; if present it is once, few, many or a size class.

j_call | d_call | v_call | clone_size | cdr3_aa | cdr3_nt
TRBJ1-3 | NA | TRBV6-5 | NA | CASSRVTGGNTIYF | TGTGCCAGCAGTCGGGTTACGGGTGGAAACACCATATATTTT
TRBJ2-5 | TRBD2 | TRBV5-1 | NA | CASSLERAGAAQYF | TGCGCCAGCAGCTTGGAGCGAGCGGGAGCGGCCCAGTACTTC
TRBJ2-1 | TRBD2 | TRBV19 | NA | CASSNTGGIHNEQFF | TGTGCCAGTAGTAACACGGGGGGAATTCACAATGAGCAGTTCTTC
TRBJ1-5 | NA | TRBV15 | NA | CATSRIPESQHF | TGTGCCACCAGCAGAATACCCGAAAGCCAGCATTTT
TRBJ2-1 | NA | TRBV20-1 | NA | CSAPEWSEQFF | TGCAGTGCCCCGGAGTGGAGTGAGCAGTTCTTC
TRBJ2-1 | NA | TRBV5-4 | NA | CASSFPGYNEQFF | TGTGCCAGCAGCTTCCCGGGTTACAATGAGCAGTTCTTC
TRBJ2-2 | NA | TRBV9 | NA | CASSARVGELFF | TGTGCCAGCAGCGCCAGGGTCGGGGAGCTGTTTTTT
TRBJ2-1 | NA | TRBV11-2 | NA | CASSLDRNNEQFF | TGTGCCAGCAGCTTAGATCGGAACAATGAGCAGTTCTTC
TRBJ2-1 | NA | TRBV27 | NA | CASSRGFGEQFF | TGTGCCAGCAGTCGCGGGTTTGGTGAGCAGTTCTTC
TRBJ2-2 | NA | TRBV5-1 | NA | CASSLVGRELFF | TGCGCCAGCAGCTTGGTTGGGCGGGAGCTGTTTTTT
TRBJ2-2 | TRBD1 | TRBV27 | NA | CASRNRGLGTGELFF | TGTGCCAGCAGAAACAGGGGGCTGGGCACCGGGGAGCTGTTTTTT
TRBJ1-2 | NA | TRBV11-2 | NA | CASSLQPGDGYTF | TGTGCCAGCAGCTTACAGCCCGGGGACGGCTACACCTTC
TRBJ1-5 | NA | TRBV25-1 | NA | CASSEPGRVGQPQHF | TGTGCCAGCAGTGAGCCCGGCAGGGTAGGCCAGCCCCAGCATTTT
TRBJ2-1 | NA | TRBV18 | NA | CASCPRPYNEQFF | TGTGCCAGCTGCCCGCGGCCCTACAATGAGCAGTTCTTC
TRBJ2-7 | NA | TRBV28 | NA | CASTRRGYEQYF | TGTGCCAGCACCCGGAGGGGATACGAGCAGTACTTC
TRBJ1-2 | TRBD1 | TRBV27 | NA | CATRRTGTYGYTF | TGTGCCACCAGGAGGACAGGGACCTATGGCTACACCTTC
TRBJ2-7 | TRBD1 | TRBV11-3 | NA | CASSLVRDRGHEQYF | TGTGCCAGCAGCCTTGTCAGGGACAGGGGCCACGAGCAGTACTTC
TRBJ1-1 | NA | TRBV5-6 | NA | CASSWDGAFWDTEAFF | TGTGCCAGCAGCTGGGACGGAGCTTTTTGGGACACTGAAGCTTTCTTT
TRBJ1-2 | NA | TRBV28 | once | CASSLSDGYTF | TGTGCCAGCAGTTTAAGCGATGGCTACACCTTC